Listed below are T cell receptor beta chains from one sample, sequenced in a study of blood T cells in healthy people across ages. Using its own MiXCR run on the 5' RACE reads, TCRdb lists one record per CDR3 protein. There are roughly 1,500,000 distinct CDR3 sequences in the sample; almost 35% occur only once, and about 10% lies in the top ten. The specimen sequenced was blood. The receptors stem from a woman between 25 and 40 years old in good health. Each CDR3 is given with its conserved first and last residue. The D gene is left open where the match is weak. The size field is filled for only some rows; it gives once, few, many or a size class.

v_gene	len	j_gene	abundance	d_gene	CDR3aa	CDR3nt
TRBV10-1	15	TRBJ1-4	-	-	CASRIRTGGNEKLFF	TGCGCCAGCAGGATACGGACGGGGGGTAATGAAAAACTGTTTTTT
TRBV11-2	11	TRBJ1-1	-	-	CASSLSSAAFF	TGTGCCAGCAGCTTATCCTCCGCAGCTTTCTTT
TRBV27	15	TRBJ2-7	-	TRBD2	CASSSPLAESREQYF	TGTGCCAGCAGTTCGCCACTAGCGGAAAGCCGCGAGCAGTACTTC
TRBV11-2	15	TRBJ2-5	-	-	CASSLDGKEQETQYF	TGTGCCAGCAGCTTAGATGGGAAGGAGCAGGAGACCCAGTACTTC
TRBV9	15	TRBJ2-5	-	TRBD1	CASSVRGQGDNEQYF	TGTGCCAGCAGCGTAAGGGGACAGGGGGACAATGAGCAGTACTTC
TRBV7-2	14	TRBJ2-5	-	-	CASSFSYFQETQYF	TGTGCCAGCAGCTTTTCGTACTTTCAAGAGACCCAGTACTTC
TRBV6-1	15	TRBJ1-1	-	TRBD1	CASSETSGQYTEAFF	TGTGCCAGCAGTGAAACATCGGGACAGTACACTGAAGCTTTCTTT
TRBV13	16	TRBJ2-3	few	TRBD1	CASSLTRDRSYYTQYF	TGTGCCAGCAGCCTTACCCGGGACAGGTCCTACTATACGCAGTATTTT
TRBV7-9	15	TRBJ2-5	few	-	CASSLLVTDRETQYF	TGTGCCAGCAGCTTACTCGTCACGGACCGGGAGACCCAGTACTTC
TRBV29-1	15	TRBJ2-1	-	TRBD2	CSALRGLGNNNEQFF	TGCAGCGCCCTAAGGGGACTAGGGAACAACAATGAGCAGTTCTTC
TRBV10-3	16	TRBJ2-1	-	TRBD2	CAISEALAGFNNEQFF	TGTGCCATCAGTGAGGCCCTAGCGGGGTTCAACAATGAGCAGTTCTTC
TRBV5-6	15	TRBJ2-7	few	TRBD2	CASSSPSGRAYEQYF	TGTGCCAGCAGCTCGCCTAGCGGGAGGGCCTACGAGCAGTACTTC
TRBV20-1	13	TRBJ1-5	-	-	CSARSEADQPQHF	TGCAGTGCTAGATCGGAGGCAGATCAGCCCCAGCATTTT
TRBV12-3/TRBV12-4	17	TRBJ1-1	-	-	CASSLARGPGVNTEAFF	TGTGCCAGCAGTTTAGCGAGAGGGCCCGGAGTGAACACTGAAGCTTTCTTT
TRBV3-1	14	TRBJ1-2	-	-	CASSQEFRGYGYTF	TGTGCCAGCAGCCAAGAATTTAGGGGCTATGGCTACACCTTC
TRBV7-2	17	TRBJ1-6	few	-	CASSLSTASVGNSPLHF	TGTGCCAGCAGCTTAAGCACAGCATCCGTCGGTAATTCACCCCTCCACTTT
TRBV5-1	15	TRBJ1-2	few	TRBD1	CASSEGRQGLLTYTF	TGCGCCAGCAGCGAAGGGAGACAGGGGCTCCTTACCTACACCTTC
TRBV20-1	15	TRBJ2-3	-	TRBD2	CSARATSGSTDTQYF	TGCAGTGCTAGAGCGACTAGCGGGAGCACAGATACGCAGTATTTT
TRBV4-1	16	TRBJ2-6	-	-	CASSQPRLSGANVLTF	TGCGCCAGCAGCCAACCCAGGCTGTCTGGGGCCAACGTCCTGACTTTC
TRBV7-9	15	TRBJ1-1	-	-	CASSSGTSGNTEAFF	TGTGCCAGCAGCTCCGGGACAAGTGGGAACACTGAAGCTTTCTTT
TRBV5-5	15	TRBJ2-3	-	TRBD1	CASSSYRGGTDTQYF	TGTGCCAGCAGCTCCTACAGGGGTGGCACAGATACGCAGTATTTT
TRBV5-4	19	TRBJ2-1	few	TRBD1	CASSLEGTGTYSSYNEQFF	TGTGCCAGCAGCTTGGAAGGGACAGGGACTTACAGCTCCTACAATGAGCAGTTCTTC
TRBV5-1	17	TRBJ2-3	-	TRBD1	CASSLASPGQGPDTQYF	TGCGCCAGCAGCTTGGCCTCCCCGGGACAGGGTCCAGATACGCAGTATTTT
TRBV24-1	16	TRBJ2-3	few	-	CATSDSTGASTDTQYF	TGTGCCACCAGTGATTCGACGGGAGCTAGCACAGATACGCAGTATTTT
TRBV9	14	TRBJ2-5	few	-	CASSVGPGTETQYF	TGTGCCAGCAGCGTAGGCCCAGGTACAGAGACCCAGTACTTC
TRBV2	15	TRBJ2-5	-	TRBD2	CASRSARGGGETQYF	TGTGCCAGCAGATCGGCCCGGGGGGGAGGAGAGACCCAGTACTTC
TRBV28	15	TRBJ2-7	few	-	CASSLYNQFDYEQYF	TGTGCCAGCAGTTTATATAACCAGTTCGACTACGAGCAGTACTTC
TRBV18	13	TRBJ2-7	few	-	CASSPLQGYEQYF	TGTGCCAGCTCACCACTACAGGGCTACGAGCAGTACTTC
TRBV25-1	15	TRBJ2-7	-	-	CASSEFGSRLYEQYF	TGTGCCAGCAGTGAATTCGGTAGCAGACTCTACGAGCAGTACTTC
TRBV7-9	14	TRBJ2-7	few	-	CASTPEGASYEQYF	TGTGCCAGCACCCCGGAAGGTGCATCCTACGAGCAGTACTTC
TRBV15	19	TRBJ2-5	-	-	CATSRPSDGGHLGSETQYF	TGTGCCACCAGCAGACCATCCGACGGGGGACACTTAGGCTCCGAGACCCAGTACTTC